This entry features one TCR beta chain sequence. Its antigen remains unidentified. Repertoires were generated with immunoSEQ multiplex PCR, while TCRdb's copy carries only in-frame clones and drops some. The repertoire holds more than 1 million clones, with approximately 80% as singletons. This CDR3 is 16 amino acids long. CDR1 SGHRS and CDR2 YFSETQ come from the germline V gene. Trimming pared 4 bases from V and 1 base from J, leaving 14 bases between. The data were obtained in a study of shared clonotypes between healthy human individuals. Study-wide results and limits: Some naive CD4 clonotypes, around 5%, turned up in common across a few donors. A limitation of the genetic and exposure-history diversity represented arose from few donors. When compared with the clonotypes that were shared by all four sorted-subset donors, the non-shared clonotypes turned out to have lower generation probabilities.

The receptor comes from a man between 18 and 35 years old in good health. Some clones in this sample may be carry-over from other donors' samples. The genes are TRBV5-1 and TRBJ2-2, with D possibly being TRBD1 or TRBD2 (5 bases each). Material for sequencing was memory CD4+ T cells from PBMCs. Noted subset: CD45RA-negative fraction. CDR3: CASSPGPAGNTGELFF. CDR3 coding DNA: TGCGCCAGCAGCCCAGGGCCGGCGGGGAACACCGGGGAGCTGTTTTTT. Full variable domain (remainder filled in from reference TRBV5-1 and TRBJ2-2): KAGVTQTPRYLIKTRGQQVTLSCSPISGHRSVSWYQQTPGQGLQFLFEYFSETQRNKGNFPGRFSGRQFSNSRSEMNVSTLELGDSALYLCASSPGPAGNTGELFFGEGSRLTVL.